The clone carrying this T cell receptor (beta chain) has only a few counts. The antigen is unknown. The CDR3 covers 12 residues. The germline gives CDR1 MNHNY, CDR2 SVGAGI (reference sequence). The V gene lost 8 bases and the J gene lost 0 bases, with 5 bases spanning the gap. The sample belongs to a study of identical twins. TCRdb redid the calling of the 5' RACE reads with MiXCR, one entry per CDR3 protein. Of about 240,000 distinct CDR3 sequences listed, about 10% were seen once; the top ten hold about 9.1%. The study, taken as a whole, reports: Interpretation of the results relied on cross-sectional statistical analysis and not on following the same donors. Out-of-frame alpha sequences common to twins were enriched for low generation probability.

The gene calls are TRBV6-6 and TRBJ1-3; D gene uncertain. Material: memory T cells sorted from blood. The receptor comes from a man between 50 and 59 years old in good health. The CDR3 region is CASYSSGNTIYF. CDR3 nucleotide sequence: TGTGCCAGCTATTCCTCTGGAAACACCATATATTTT.